This passage covers 21 T cell receptor beta chains from one sample sequenced in a study of T cell responses to AZD1222 COVID-19 vaccine. Assay used: immunoSEQ multiplex PCR; TCRdb lists only in-frame clones, some missing. The repertoire consists of about 110,000 clones, with 92% occurring once and the leading ten covering approximately 1.2%. The specimen was peripheral blood, collected on day 0 of AZD1222 vaccination. All receptors come from an adult in good health.

This clone was seen more than once but under ten times. The J gene is TRBJ2-1, the V gene TRBV24-1, with TRBD2 matching over 11 bases. There are 15 residues in the CDR3. Trimming removed 4 bases from V and 8 bases from J; junction bases left unmatched: 6. CDR1 KGHDR and CDR2 SFDVKD come from the germline V gene. The CDR3 sequence: CATSDSGLAGHEQFF. CDR3 sequence (DNA): TGTGCCACCAGTGACTCCGGACTAGCGGGCCATGAGCAGTTCTTC.

The rearrangement joins TRBV7-8 to TRBJ2-3; 14 nucleotides align to TRBD2. Trimming removed 5 bases from V and 4 bases from J; junction bases left unmatched: 14. Germline-derived CDR1 and CDR2 are SGHVS and FQNEAQ. The CDR3 consists of 19 residues. CDR3 protein: CASSPRGQGLAGAADTQYF. CDR3 DNA: TGTGCCAGCAGCCCGAGGGGACAGGGACTAGCGGGAGCCGCAGATACGCAGTATTTT.

The rearrangement uses TRBV7-8 and TRBJ1-6; the match to TRBD1 covers 8 bases. Germline V gives CDR1 SGHVS, CDR2 FQNEAQ. V gave up 1 base and J gave up 6 bases; unmatched junction bases: 8. This CDR3 contains 17 residues. CDR3 sequence: CASSLESPGQGNSPLHF. CDR3 coding DNA: TGTGCCAGCAGCTTAGAATCCCCAGGACAGGGTAATTCACCCCTCCACTTT.

This clone was seen just once. This rearrangement joins TRBV30 to TRBJ1-2, with a weak D call TRBD1 (6 bases). V was shortened by 3 bases and J by 4 bases, with 18 bases between the two germline ends. Germline V gene data show CDR1 as GTSNPN and CDR2 as SVGIG (reference sequence). The CDR3 contains 15 residues. The CDR3 here is CAWSERGISFYGYTF. In nucleotides, the CDR3 is TGTGCCTGGAGCGAGAGGGGGATTTCTTTCTATGGCTACACCTTC.

DNA for the CDR3: TGTGCCAGCAGCCCCGTCGGTGATACGCAGTATTTT. Translating gives CASSPVGDTQYF. The V and J genes are TRBV3-1 (or the pseudogene TRBV3-2) and TRBJ2-3; D gene uncertain. The CDR3 totals 12 residues. The V end was cut by 4 bases, the J end by 6 bases, with 8 bases between. CDR1 and CDR2 from the germline V gene are LGHDT and YNNKEL (reference sequence).

This sequence joins TRBV6-5 and TRBJ2-5; D is possibly TRBD1 (6 bases). The CDR3 runs 15 residues. The V and J ends lost 6 bases and 5 bases respectively, with 19 bases between them. Germline V gives CDR1 MNHEY, CDR2 SVGAGI. In DNA, the CDR3 is TGTGCCAGCAGCTCTACAGGGAACCTTCGGGAGACCCAGTACTTC. This sequence encodes CASSSTGNLRETQYF.

This clone was counted between two and nine times. The chain is built from TRBV7-9 and TRBJ2-2; D might be TRBD2 (5 bases). This CDR3 spans 15 amino acids. The V end lost 5 bases, the J end lost 0 bases, and 10 bases lay between the germline ends. Per the germline V gene, CDR1 is SEHNR and CDR2 is FQNEAQ (reference sequence). CDR3: CASSLGLSNTGELFF. The CDR3 nucleotides are TGTGCCAGCAGCCTTGGACTCTCGAACACCGGGGAGCTGTTTTTT.

The J gene is TRBJ1-4, the V gene TRBV7-2, with D possibly matching TRBD1 (5 bases). CDR1 SGHTA and CDR2 FQGNSA come from the germline V gene. The ends were cut back, 4 bases at V and 6 bases at J, with 15 bases in the middle. This CDR3 is 15 amino acids long. CDR3 residues: CASSSYTGTDEKLFF. CDR3 nucleotides: TGTGCCAGCAGCTCTTACACCGGGACGGATGAAAAACTGTTTTTT.

This chain joins TRBV30 and TRBJ2-7; 12 nucleotides line up with TRBD2. Trimming cost V 7 bases and J 4 bases; bases outside gene matches: 5. The CDR3 has 13 residues. The germline V gene encodes CDR1 GTSNPN and CDR2 SVGIG (reference sequence). CDR3: CALGLAGFYEQYF. CDR3 nucleotides: TGTGCCTTAGGACTAGCGGGGTTTTACGAGCAGTACTTC.

The chain couples TRBV19 to TRBJ1-5; 9 bases are a match to TRBD1. Trimming removed 6 bases from V and 6 bases from J; junction bases left unmatched: 9. Germline V lookup: CDR1 LNHDA, CDR2 SQIVND (reference sequence). The CDR3 runs 15 residues. CDR3 in amino acids: CASSTGTGLSQPQHF. CDR3 bases: TGTGCCAGTAGCACCGGGACAGGGTTAAGTCAGCCCCAGCATTTT.

This sequence joins TRBV6-1 and TRBJ2-3; unclear D gene. From germline, CDR1 is MNHNS and CDR2 SASEGT. V lost 1 base, J lost 0 bases, and 5 bases lay in between. The CDR3 consists of 14 residues. CDR3 sequence reads: CASSEGQSTDTQYF. The CDR3 DNA follows: TGTGCCAGCAGTGAAGGGCAGAGCACAGATACGCAGTATTTT.

The genes are TRBV15 and TRBJ2-3; D possibly uses TRBD1 or TRBD2 (5 bases each). Trimming left V 10 bases short and J 2 bases short, with 13 bases between. The CDR3 is made up of 13 amino acids. CDR1 and CDR2 from the germline V gene are LNHNV and YYDKDF (reference sequence). The DNA of the CDR3 is TGTGCCATTACGGGACGCCTCACAGATACGCAGTATTTT. It translates to CAITGRLTDTQYF.

The gene calls are TRBV28 and TRBJ1-2, with 9 nucleotides matching TRBD1. The CDR3 loop spans 14 amino acids. From germline, CDR1 is MDHEN and CDR2 SYDVKM. Germline trimming cut 5 bases from V and 8 bases from J; bases unmatched to any gene: 9. In DNA form, the CDR3 reads TGTGCCAGCAGTGCCAACAGGGGGCCCGAAGGCTACACCTTC. Translating it yields CASSANRGPEGYTF.

The gene calls are TRBV5-1 and TRBJ1-5, with TRBD1 matching 10 bases. CDR1 SGHRS and CDR2 YFSETQ come from the germline V gene. With V trimmed by 0 bases and J by 1 base, 4 bases remained unmatched. The CDR3 spans 17 residues. CDR3 coding DNA: TGCGCCAGCAGCTTGGTCCCGACAGGGGGCAGCAATCAGCCCCAGCATTTT. Protein sequence: CASSLVPTGGSNQPQHF.

DNA for the CDR3: TGTGCCACCAGCAGAGAGACAGGGGGCGGTCTCGATACGCAGTATTTT. This translates into CATSRETGGGLDTQYF. This chain connects TRBV15 to TRBJ2-3; 10 nucleotides align to TRBD1. Germline V lookup: CDR1 LNHNV, CDR2 YYDKDF (reference sequence). Unmatched junction bases numbered 6, after V lost 0 bases and J lost 6 bases. This CDR3 is built from 16 residues.

The rearrangement links TRBV6-5 to TRBJ1-1; D remains unclear. Germline CDR1 reads MNHEY; CDR2 reads SVGAGI. The germline V and J ends were trimmed by 6 bases and 1 base, with 9 bases remaining between them. The CDR3 covers 13 residues. The CDR3 coding sequence is TGTGCCAGCAGACCCTTCAGGAACACTGAAGCTTTCTTT. Translation: CASRPFRNTEAFF.

The chain uses TRBV2 and TRBJ1-5, with D tentatively TRBD1 (6 bases). The CDR3 spans 13 residues. Trimming removed 6 bases from V and 5 bases from J, with 11 bases in between. Germline CDR1 reads SNHLY; CDR2 reads FYNNEI. Here the CDR3 DNA reads TGTGCCAGCAGGCAGGGGATCGATCAGCCCCAGCATTTT. Protein: CASRQGIDQPQHF.

The V call is TRBV9, the J call TRBJ1-2, with D possibly TRBD1 on 5 matching bases. The ends were cut back, 0 bases at V and 7 bases at J, with 10 bases in the middle. The CDR3 has 13 residues. Germline CDR1 reads SGDLS; CDR2 reads YYNGEE. The CDR3 loop is CASSVAAGRGYTF. The CDR3 bases are TGTGCCAGCAGCGTAGCCGCGGGGCGTGGCTACACCTTC.

The rearrangement uses TRBV5-1 and TRBJ1-3; TRBD1 is a possible D gene (6 bases). Germline V lookup: CDR1 SGHRS, CDR2 YFSETQ. CDR3 size: 16 residues. V lost 2 bases, J lost 3 bases, and 15 bases lay in between. CDR3 nucleotides: TGCGCCAGCAGCTTAGCTGGGGGGCTCGTTGGAAACACCATATATTTT. This gives the protein CASSLAGGLVGNTIYF.

The chain recombines TRBV7-9 with TRBJ1-2; tentatively, D is TRBD1 (6 bases). V was clipped by 5 bases and J by 0 bases, with 13 bases between them. The CDR3 has 15 residues. The V gene's germline CDR1 is SEHNR and CDR2 FQNEAQ (reference sequence). Written as DNA, the CDR3 is TGTGCCAGCAGCCAGACACAGGGACCTAACTATGGCTACACCTTC. Translation: CASSQTQGPNYGYTF.

The gene calls are TRBV18 and TRBJ2-5; D is unclear. Germline CDR1 reads KGHSH; CDR2 reads LQKENI. V gave up 4 bases and J gave up 4 bases, with 7 bases separating them. The CDR3 runs to 12 residues. The CDR3 sequence is CASSQPGETQYF. The CDR3 DNA sequence: TGTGCCAGCTCACAACCGGGAGAGACCCAGTACTTC.